This is a list of T cell receptor beta chains from one sample in a study of T cell clones after liver transplantation. Profiling relied on immunoSEQ multiplex PCR, and the TCRdb table lists in-frame clones only, not all of them. Found here are roughly 18,000 clones, over 75% of them singletons; the top ten hold 10% to 15%. The starting material was CD8+ T cells from blood, obtained approximately 3.5 years after liver transplant. The source is a human patient who received a liver transplant. The graft donor may be the source of some T cells. Both conserved end residues are part of each CDR3. D genes are given only for firm matches. Size tells how often a clone was seen (once, few, many) or the class of an expanded clone, and some rows leave it out.

v_call: TRBV11-2
j_call: TRBJ2-1
clone_size: NA
d_call: NA
cdr3_aa: CASTSPAFLSTVNEQFF
cdr3_nt: TGTGCCAGCACCTCACCAGCTTTCCTTTCTACAGTCAATGAGCAGTTCTTC

v_call: TRBV11-2
j_call: TRBJ2-7
clone_size: NA
d_call: NA
cdr3_aa: CASSLGDHLYEQYF
cdr3_nt: TGTGCCAGCAGCTTGGGGGATCATCTCTACGAGCAGTACTTC

v_call: TRBV27
j_call: TRBJ1-1
clone_size: NA
d_call: NA
cdr3_aa: CASSLSGGYEAFF
cdr3_nt: TGTGCCAGCAGTTTGTCTGGGGGATATGAAGCTTTCTTT

v_call: TRBV5-4
j_call: TRBJ1-2
clone_size: NA
d_call: NA
cdr3_aa: CASSLGTANYGYTF
cdr3_nt: TGTGCCAGCAGCTTGGGGACCGCCAACTATGGCTACACCTTC

v_call: TRBV4-1
j_call: TRBJ1-2
clone_size: NA
d_call: NA
cdr3_aa: CASSQGEVGYTF
cdr3_nt: TGCGCCAGCAGCCAAGGGGAAGTTGGCTACACCTTC

v_call: TRBV27
j_call: TRBJ1-4
clone_size: NA
d_call: TRBD1
cdr3_aa: CASSTQGVPNEKLFF
cdr3_nt: TGTGCCAGCAGTACTCAGGGGGTGCCTAATGAAAAACTGTTTTTT

v_call: TRBV5-5
j_call: TRBJ1-1
clone_size: NA
d_call: NA
cdr3_aa: CASRYENTEAFF
cdr3_nt: TGTGCCAGCAGGTACGAGAACACTGAAGCTTTCTTT

v_call: TRBV13
j_call: TRBJ1-2
clone_size: NA
d_call: TRBD1
cdr3_aa: CASSIRQGSRDGYTF
cdr3_nt: TGTGCCAGCAGCATCAGACAGGGTAGCAGGGATGGCTACACCTTC

v_call: TRBV29-1
j_call: TRBJ2-5
clone_size: NA
d_call: NA
cdr3_aa: CSVYTGLQETQYF
cdr3_nt: TGCAGCGTGTACACGGGACTCCAAGAGACCCAGTACTTC

v_call: TRBV28
j_call: TRBJ2-7
clone_size: NA
d_call: TRBD1
cdr3_aa: CASSRTGTEQYF
cdr3_nt: TGTGCCAGCAGTAGGACAGGGACCGAGCAGTACTTC

v_call: TRBV13
j_call: TRBJ2-2
clone_size: NA
d_call: NA
cdr3_aa: CASSLYGAGGWIATGELFF
cdr3_nt: TGTGCCAGCAGCTTATACGGGGCAGGAGGGTGGATAGCGACCGGGGAGCTGTTTTTT

v_call: TRBV6-1
j_call: TRBJ1-1
clone_size: once
d_call: TRBD1
cdr3_aa: CASSVIGGEAFF
cdr3_nt: TGTGCCAGCAGCGTGATAGGGGGCGAAGCTTTCTTT

v_call: TRBV4-1
j_call: TRBJ2-1
clone_size: few
d_call: NA
cdr3_aa: CASSRNHNEQFF
cdr3_nt: TGCGCCAGCAGCCGAAACCACAATGAGCAGTTCTTC

v_call: TRBV2
j_call: TRBJ2-1
clone_size: NA
d_call: NA
cdr3_aa: CASRDQAGFSYNEQFF
cdr3_nt: TGTGCCAGCAGGGACCAAGCGGGCTTCTCCTACAATGAGCAGTTCTTC

v_call: TRBV6-4
j_call: TRBJ2-3
clone_size: NA
d_call: TRBD2
cdr3_aa: CASSSGTSSTDTQYF
cdr3_nt: TGTGCCAGCAGTTCCGGGACTAGCAGCACAGATACGCAGTATTTT

v_call: TRBV2
j_call: TRBJ2-7
clone_size: NA
d_call: NA
cdr3_aa: CASSEAWDGYEQYF
cdr3_nt: TGTGCCAGCAGTGAAGCGTGGGACGGATACGAGCAGTACTTC

v_call: TRBV6-5
j_call: TRBJ2-7
clone_size: NA
d_call: TRBD1
cdr3_aa: CASSPRDSDSSEQYF
cdr3_nt: TGTGCCAGCAGTCCCCGGGACAGCGATTCGAGCGAGCAGTACTTC

v_call: TRBV9
j_call: TRBJ2-1
clone_size: NA
d_call: NA
cdr3_aa: CASSVGANSYNEQFF
cdr3_nt: TGTGCCAGCAGCGTAGGGGCGAACTCCTACAATGAGCAGTTCTTC

v_call: TRBV7-9
j_call: TRBJ1-2
clone_size: NA
d_call: TRBD1
cdr3_aa: CASSLRSSPGQGFEGYTF
cdr3_nt: TGTGCCAGCAGCTTAAGGTCGTCGCCGGGACAGGGGTTTGAGGGCTACACCTTC

v_call: TRBV30
j_call: TRBJ1-2
clone_size: NA
d_call: TRBD1
cdr3_aa: CAWSVKMGQRRGYGYTF
cdr3_nt: TGTGCCTGGAGTGTTAAAATGGGACAGCGGCGGGGGTATGGCTACACCTTC

v_call: TRBV7-9
j_call: TRBJ1-1
clone_size: NA
d_call: NA
cdr3_aa: CASSPPVRENTEAFF
cdr3_nt: TGTGCCAGCAGCCCCCCGGTTAGGGAAAACACTGAAGCTTTCTTT

v_call: TRBV15
j_call: TRBJ2-7
clone_size: once
d_call: TRBD2
cdr3_aa: CATSRGPGTSGRAPLYEQYF
cdr3_nt: TGTGCCACCAGCAGAGGCCCCGGGACTAGCGGGAGGGCCCCGCTCTACGAGCAGTACTTC

v_call: TRBV19
j_call: TRBJ2-1
clone_size: NA
d_call: NA
cdr3_aa: CASSKQGLLNEQFF
cdr3_nt: TGTGCCAGTAGTAAGCAGGGTCTCCTCAATGAGCAGTTCTTC

v_call: TRBV19
j_call: TRBJ2-7
clone_size: NA
d_call: TRBD1
cdr3_aa: CASSKQGAYEQYF
cdr3_nt: TGTGCCAGTTCCAAACAGGGGGCCTACGAGCAGTACTTC

v_call: TRBV2
j_call: TRBJ2-2
clone_size: NA
d_call: TRBD2
cdr3_aa: CASRGRPNTGELFF
cdr3_nt: TGTGCCAGCCGCGGGAGGCCGAACACCGGGGAGCTGTTTTTT

v_call: TRBV7-3
j_call: TRBJ2-1
clone_size: NA
d_call: TRBD2
cdr3_aa: CASSTGGREQFF
cdr3_nt: TGTGCCAGCAGCACGGGAGGGCGGGAGCAGTTCTTC

v_call: TRBV27
j_call: TRBJ2-4
clone_size: NA
d_call: TRBD2
cdr3_aa: CASSSGLAIKNIQYF
cdr3_nt: TGTGCCAGCAGCAGTGGACTAGCAATCAAAAACATTCAGTACTTC

v_call: TRBV7-2
j_call: TRBJ1-4
clone_size: NA
d_call: NA
cdr3_aa: CASSLVGEATNEKLFF
cdr3_nt: TGTGCCAGCAGCTTAGTGGGGGAGGCAACTAATGAAAAACTGTTTTTT

v_call: TRBV15
j_call: TRBJ1-1
clone_size: NA
d_call: NA
cdr3_aa: CATSSTLNTEAFF
cdr3_nt: TGTGCCACCAGCAGTACCTTGAACACTGAAGCTTTCTTT

v_call: TRBV5-1
j_call: TRBJ2-1
clone_size: NA
d_call: TRBD2
cdr3_aa: CASSWTSGILNEQFF
cdr3_nt: TGCGCCAGCAGCTGGACTAGCGGGATATTGAATGAGCAGTTCTTC

v_call: TRBV7-2
j_call: TRBJ2-1
clone_size: NA
d_call: NA
cdr3_aa: CASSLNPYNEQFF
cdr3_nt: TGTGCCAGCAGCTTAAACCCTTACAATGAGCAGTTCTTC

v_call: TRBV7-9
j_call: TRBJ1-1
clone_size: NA
d_call: TRBD1
cdr3_aa: CASSLTGAVNEAFF
cdr3_nt: TGTGCCAGCAGCTTGACAGGGGCGGTGAATGAAGCTTTCTTT

v_call: TRBV4-3
j_call: TRBJ2-5
clone_size: NA
d_call: NA
cdr3_aa: CASSQDRFGGETQYF
cdr3_nt: TGCGCCAGCAGCCAAGATAGGTTCGGAGGGGAGACCCAGTACTTC

v_call: TRBV11-2
j_call: TRBJ1-1
clone_size: NA
d_call: NA
cdr3_aa: CASTLQGGNEAFF
cdr3_nt: TGTGCCAGCACACTACAGGGTGGGAATGAAGCTTTCTTT

v_call: TRBV4-1
j_call: TRBJ1-5
clone_size: few
d_call: NA
cdr3_aa: CASSQSAGLFSNQPQHF
cdr3_nt: TGCGCCAGCAGCCAGTCAGCTGGGTTATTTAGCAATCAGCCCCAGCATTTT

v_call: TRBV10-3
j_call: TRBJ2-3
clone_size: NA
d_call: TRBD2
cdr3_aa: CATLGAAGAEGTDTQYF
cdr3_nt: TGTGCCACCCTAGGTGCAGCGGGAGCAGAGGGCACAGATACGCAGTATTTT

v_call: TRBV6-1
j_call: TRBJ2-7
clone_size: NA
d_call: NA
cdr3_aa: CASSFGGEQYF
cdr3_nt: TGTGCCAGCAGTTTTGGGGGCGAGCAGTACTTC

v_call: TRBV4-2
j_call: TRBJ2-7
clone_size: NA
d_call: NA
cdr3_aa: CASSHGGGREQYF
cdr3_nt: TGTGCCAGCAGCCACGGAGGGGGTAGGGAGCAGTACTTC

v_call: TRBV6-1
j_call: TRBJ2-1
clone_size: NA
d_call: NA
cdr3_aa: CASNPRSPNEQFF
cdr3_nt: TGTGCCAGCAACCCCAGGTCTCCCAATGAGCAGTTCTTC

v_call: TRBV28
j_call: TRBJ2-6
clone_size: NA
d_call: NA
cdr3_aa: CATRQEASSGANVLTF
cdr3_nt: TGTGCCACTCGACAGGAGGCGAGCTCTGGGGCCAACGTCCTGACTTTC

v_call: TRBV5-1
j_call: TRBJ2-1
clone_size: NA
d_call: TRBD2
cdr3_aa: CASSATSGSYNEQFF
cdr3_nt: TGCGCCAGCAGCGCCACTAGCGGGTCCTACAATGAGCAGTTCTTC

v_call: TRBV4-1
j_call: TRBJ2-1
clone_size: NA
d_call: TRBD2
cdr3_aa: CASSQDLSSGAYNEQFF
cdr3_nt: TGCGCCAGCAGCCAAGATCTCTCTAGCGGAGCCTACAATGAGCAGTTCTTC

v_call: TRBV27
j_call: TRBJ1-5
clone_size: NA
d_call: NA
cdr3_aa: CASSLSRSNQPQHF
cdr3_nt: TGTGCCAGCAGTTTATCTCGCAGCAATCAGCCCCAGCATTTT

v_call: TRBV6-5
j_call: TRBJ1-1
clone_size: NA
d_call: NA
cdr3_aa: CASSYDVGRATEAFF
cdr3_nt: TGTGCCAGCAGTTACGACGTAGGCCGCGCCACTGAAGCTTTCTTT

v_call: TRBV19
j_call: TRBJ1-1
clone_size: NA
d_call: NA
cdr3_aa: CATRTDLNTEAFF
cdr3_nt: TGTGCCACACGGACAGATTTGAACACTGAAGCTTTCTTT

v_call: TRBV7-9
j_call: TRBJ1-1
clone_size: NA
d_call: NA
cdr3_aa: CATSVRNTEAFF
cdr3_nt: TGTGCCACCTCCGTCAGGAACACTGAAGCTTTCTTT

v_call: TRBV27
j_call: TRBJ2-3
clone_size: NA
d_call: TRBD2
cdr3_aa: CASSRLAGGPGDTQYF
cdr3_nt: TGTGCCAGCAGTCGACTAGCGGGAGGGCCTGGGGATACGCAGTATTTT

v_call: TRBV29-1
j_call: TRBJ2-1
clone_size: NA
d_call: NA
cdr3_aa: CSVSRYEQFF
cdr3_nt: TGCAGCGTTTCCAGGTATGAGCAGTTCTTC